This T cell receptor (beta chain) was retrieved from a study of cytomegalovirus exposure and HLA in healthy donors. The wider study: A preliminary data release comprised tens of millions of unique TCRs obtained from HLA-typed donors.

Germline CDR1 reads SGHRS; CDR2 reads YFSETQ. Trimming took off 9 bases at V and 5 bases at J, with 12 bases between the two ends. The CDR3 is 12 residues long. PCR involved 60 Vbeta and 13 Jbeta primers. Repertoires were generated with immunoSEQ multiplex PCR, while TCRdb's copy carries only in-frame clones and drops some. The sample lists some 130,000 clones, 75% to 85% seen once, with less than 2% in the top ten. Healthy bone marrow donors formed the donor group. This clone was counted between two and nine times. The sequenced material came from PBMCs. The TCR sequence derives from a female donor in good health and CMV-seropositive. The V call is TRBV5-1, the J call TRBJ2-1, with D unresolved. The DNA of the CDR3 is TGCGCCACCCTAAATTCCCACAATGAGCAGTTCTTC. Residues: CATLNSHNEQFF. Full variable domain (rest looked up from reference TRBV5-1 and TRBJ2-1): KAGVTQTPRYLIKTRGQQVTLSCSPISGHRSVSWYQQTPGQGLQFLFEYFSETQRNKGNFPGRFSGRQFSNSRSEMNVSTLELGDSALYLCATLNSHNEQFFGPGTRLTVL.